The present entry profiles one T cell receptor (beta chain) with its context. Its antigen is unidentified. The CDR3 spans 14 residues. Per the germline V gene, CDR1 is KGHSH and CDR2 is LQKENI. Unmatched junction bases numbered 7, after V lost 6 bases and J lost 7 bases. Unstimulated subsets comprising naive, memory, effector memory and TEMRA cells were sequenced in a few donor pairs. The record originates from a study of siplizumab effects on memory and regulatory T cells. Approximately 100,000 TCR templates underwent assay in every sample. Method: immunoSEQ multiplex PCR; TCRdb's copy keeps in-frame clones and lacks some. The sample includes just over 60,000 clones, around 79% of them seen just once. Whole-study results and caveats: Naive T cells appeared more varied than memory cells and looked like key alloresponse contributors. Siplizumab gave mappable alloreactive CD4+ clones an average Treg-derived fraction of about 72%, against roughly 30% in controls.

The V gene is TRBV18, the J gene TRBJ2-1; the match to TRBD1 covers 9 bases. The TCR originated in a human donor in good health. What was sequenced was memory CD4+ T cells sorted from blood. CDR3 protein: CASSLGTGINEQFF. CDR3 sequence (DNA): TGTGCCAGCTCCTTGGGGACAGGGATAAATGAGCAGTTCTTC.